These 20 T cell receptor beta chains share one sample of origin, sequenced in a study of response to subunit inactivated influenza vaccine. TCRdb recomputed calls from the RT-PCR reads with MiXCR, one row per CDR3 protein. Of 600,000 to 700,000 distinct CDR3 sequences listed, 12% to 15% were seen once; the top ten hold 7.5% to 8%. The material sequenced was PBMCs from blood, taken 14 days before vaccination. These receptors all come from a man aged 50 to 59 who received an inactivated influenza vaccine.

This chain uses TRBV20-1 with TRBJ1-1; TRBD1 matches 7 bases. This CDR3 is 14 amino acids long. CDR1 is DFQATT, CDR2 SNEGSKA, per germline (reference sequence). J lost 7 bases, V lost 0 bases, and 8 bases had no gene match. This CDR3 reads CSAREPTGSVEAFF. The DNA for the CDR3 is TGCAGTGCTAGAGAACCGACAGGGTCCGTTGAAGCTTTCTTT.

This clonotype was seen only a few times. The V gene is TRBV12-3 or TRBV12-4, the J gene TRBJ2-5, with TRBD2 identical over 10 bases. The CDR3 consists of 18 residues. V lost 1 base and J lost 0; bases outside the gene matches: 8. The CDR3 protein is CASSLGLAGLNYQETQYF. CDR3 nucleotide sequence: TGTGCCAGCAGTTTAGGACTAGCGGGCCTTAATTACCAAGAGACCCAGTACTTC.

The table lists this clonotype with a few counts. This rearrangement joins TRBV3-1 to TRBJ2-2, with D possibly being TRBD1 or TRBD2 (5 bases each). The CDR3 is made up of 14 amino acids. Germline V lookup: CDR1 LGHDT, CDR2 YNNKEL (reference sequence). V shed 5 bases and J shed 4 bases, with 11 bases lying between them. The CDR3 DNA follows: TGTGCCAGCAGCAAGACAGAGGGCACCGGGGAGCTGTTTTTT. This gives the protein CASSKTEGTGELFF.

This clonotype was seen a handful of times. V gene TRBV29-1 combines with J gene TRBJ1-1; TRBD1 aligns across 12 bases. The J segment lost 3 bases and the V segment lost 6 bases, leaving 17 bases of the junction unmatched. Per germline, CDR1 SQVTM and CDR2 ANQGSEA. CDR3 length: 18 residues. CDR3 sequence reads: CSVRPGRDRGLWDTEAFF. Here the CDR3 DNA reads TGCAGCGTGCGTCCCGGCCGGGACAGGGGGCTTTGGGACACTGAAGCTTTCTTT.

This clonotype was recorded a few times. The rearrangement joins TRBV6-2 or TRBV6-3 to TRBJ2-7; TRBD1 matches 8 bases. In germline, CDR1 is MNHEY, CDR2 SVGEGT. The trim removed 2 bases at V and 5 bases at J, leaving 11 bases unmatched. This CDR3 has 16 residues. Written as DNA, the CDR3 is TGTGCCAGCAGTTACCTACAAGGACAGGGATCGGACGAGCAGTACTTC. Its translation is CASSYLQGQGSDEQYF.

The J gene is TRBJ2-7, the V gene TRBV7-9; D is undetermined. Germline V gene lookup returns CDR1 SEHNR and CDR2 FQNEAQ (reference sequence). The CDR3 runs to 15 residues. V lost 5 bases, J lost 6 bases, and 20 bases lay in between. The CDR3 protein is CASSRILGSVGEQYF. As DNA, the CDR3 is TGTGCCAGCAGCCGCATTCTAGGCAGCGTGGGCGAGCAGTACTTC.

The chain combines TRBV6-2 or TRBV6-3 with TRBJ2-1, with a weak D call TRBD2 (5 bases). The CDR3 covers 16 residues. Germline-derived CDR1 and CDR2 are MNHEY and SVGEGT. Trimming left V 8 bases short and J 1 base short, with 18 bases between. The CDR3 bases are TGTGCCAGCCATATCGGTCAGCCGGGATCCTACAATGAGCAGTTCTTC. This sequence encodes CASHIGQPGSYNEQFF.

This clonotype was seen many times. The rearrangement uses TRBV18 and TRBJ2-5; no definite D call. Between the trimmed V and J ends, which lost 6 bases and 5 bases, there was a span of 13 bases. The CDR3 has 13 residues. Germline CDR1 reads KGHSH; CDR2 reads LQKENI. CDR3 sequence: CASSTGPLETQYF. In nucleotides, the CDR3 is TGTGCCAGCTCCACCGGTCCCCTGGAGACCCAGTACTTC.

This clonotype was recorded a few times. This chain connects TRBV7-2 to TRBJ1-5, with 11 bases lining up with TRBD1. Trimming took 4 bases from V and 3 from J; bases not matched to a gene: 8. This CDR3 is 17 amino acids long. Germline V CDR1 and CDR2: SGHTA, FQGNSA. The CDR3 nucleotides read TGTGCCAGCAGCTCCTTAAGGACAGGGGGCCCCAATCAGCCCCAGCATTTT. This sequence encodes CASSSLRTGGPNQPQHF.

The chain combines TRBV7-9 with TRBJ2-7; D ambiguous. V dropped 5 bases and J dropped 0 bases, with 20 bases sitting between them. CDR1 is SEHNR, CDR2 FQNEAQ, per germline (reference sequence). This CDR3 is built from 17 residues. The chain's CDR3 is CASSQRSLSPLSYEQYF. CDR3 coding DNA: TGTGCCAGCAGCCAAAGAAGCCTCTCCCCCCTCTCCTACGAGCAGTACTTC.

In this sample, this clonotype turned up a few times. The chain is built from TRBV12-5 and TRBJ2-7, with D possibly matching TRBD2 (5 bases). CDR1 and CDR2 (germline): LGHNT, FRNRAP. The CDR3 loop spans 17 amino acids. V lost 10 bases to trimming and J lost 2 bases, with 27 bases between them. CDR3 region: CATEFPEDWWGAYEQYF. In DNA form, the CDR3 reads TGTGCTACCGAGTTCCCCGAGGATTGGTGGGGAGCCTACGAGCAGTACTTC. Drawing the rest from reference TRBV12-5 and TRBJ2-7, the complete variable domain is DARVTQTPRHKVTEMGQEVTMRCQPILGHNTVFWYRQTMMQGLELLAYFRNRAPLDDSGMPKDRFSAEMPDATLATLKIQPSEPRDSAVYFCATEFPEDWWGAYEQYFGPGTRLTVT.

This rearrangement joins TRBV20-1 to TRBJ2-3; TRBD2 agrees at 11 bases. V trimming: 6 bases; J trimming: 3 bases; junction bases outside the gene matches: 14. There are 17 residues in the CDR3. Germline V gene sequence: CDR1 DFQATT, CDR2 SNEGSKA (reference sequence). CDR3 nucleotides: TGCAGTGCCACTCCATTTCTAGCGGGAGGATCGACAGATACGCAGTATTTT. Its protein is CSATPFLAGGSTDTQYF.

CDR3 DNA: TGTGCCAGCAGTTTACAGGGGAGAGGAAATTCACCCCTCCACTTT. It encodes CASSLQGRGNSPLHF. V usage is TRBV12-3 or TRBV12-4 and J usage is TRBJ1-6; D may be TRBD1 (6 bases). This CDR3 comprises 15 residues. The V end was cut by 2 bases, the J end by 7 bases, with 12 bases between.

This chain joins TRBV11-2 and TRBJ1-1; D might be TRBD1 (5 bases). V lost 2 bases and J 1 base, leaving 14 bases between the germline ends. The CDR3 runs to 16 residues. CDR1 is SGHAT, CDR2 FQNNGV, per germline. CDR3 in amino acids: CASSLQGGVRNTEAFF. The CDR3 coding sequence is TGTGCCAGCAGCTTACAGGGCGGAGTAAGGAACACTGAAGCTTTCTTT.

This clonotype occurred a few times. CDR3 region: CASSLWGDFLGETQYF. For the CDR3, the DNA is TGTGCCAGCAGTTTATGGGGGGACTTCCTGGGGGAGACCCAGTACTTC. The chain combines TRBV28 with TRBJ2-5; possible D gene TRBD2, 6 bases. The ends were cut back, 0 bases at V and 5 bases at J, with 16 bases in the middle. This CDR3 spans 16 amino acids. The germline V gene encodes CDR1 MDHEN and CDR2 SYDVKM.

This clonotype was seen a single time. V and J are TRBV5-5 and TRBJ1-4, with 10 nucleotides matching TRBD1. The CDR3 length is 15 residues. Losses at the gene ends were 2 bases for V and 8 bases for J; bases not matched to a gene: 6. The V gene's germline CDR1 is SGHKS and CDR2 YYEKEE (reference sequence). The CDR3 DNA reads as TGTGCCAGCAGCTTACTCGGGACAGGGGAAGAAAAACTGTTTTTT. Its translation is CASSLLGTGEEKLFF.

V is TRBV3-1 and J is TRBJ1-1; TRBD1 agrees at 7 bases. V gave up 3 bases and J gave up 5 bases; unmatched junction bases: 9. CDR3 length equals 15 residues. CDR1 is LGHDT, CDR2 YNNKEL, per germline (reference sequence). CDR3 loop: CASSQGQLRWTEAFF. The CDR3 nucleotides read TGTGCCAGCAGCCAGGGACAGTTGAGGTGGACTGAAGCTTTCTTT.

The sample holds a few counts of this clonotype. The CDR3: CASSLPGQGEKLFF. The CDR3 region has the DNA TGTGCCAGCAGCTTACCGGGACAGGGTGAAAAACTGTTTTTT. The chain is built from TRBV7-2 and TRBJ1-4; 9 bases fit TRBD1. CDR1 and CDR2 from the germline V gene are SGHTA and FQGNSA. V was pared by 2 bases and J by 7 bases, with 2 bases of the junction left unmatched. This CDR3 has 14 residues.

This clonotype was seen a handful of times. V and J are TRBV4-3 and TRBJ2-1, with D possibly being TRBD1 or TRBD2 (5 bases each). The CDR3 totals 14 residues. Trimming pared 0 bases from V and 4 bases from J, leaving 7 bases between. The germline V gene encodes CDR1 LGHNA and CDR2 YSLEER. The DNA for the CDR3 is TGCGCCAGCAGCCAAGACTGGGGGTACAATGAGCAGTTCTTC. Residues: CASSQDWGYNEQFF.

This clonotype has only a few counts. The CDR3: CASSPDGLSGNTIYF. CDR3 bases: TGTGCCAGCAGCCCCGACGGCCTCTCTGGAAACACCATATATTTT. This sequence joins TRBV6-1 and TRBJ1-3; D remains unclear. V dropped 6 bases and J dropped 0 bases, with 12 bases sitting between them. Germline V CDR1 and CDR2: MNHNS, SASEGT. The CDR3 has 15 residues.